The text below deals with one T cell receptor beta chain. This specimen belongs to a study of control samples from healthy donors and cancer patients. V lost 4 bases and J 4 bases, leaving 11 bases between the germline ends. The V gene's germline CDR1 is ENHRY and CDR2 SYGVKD. This CDR3 is 14 amino acids long. Profiling relied on immunoSEQ multiplex PCR, and the TCRdb table lists in-frame clones only, not all of them. Among 150,000 to 200,000 clones listed, around 94% were seen once. The V call is TRBV10-3, the J call TRBJ1-5; TRBD1 might be the D (5 bases). Specimen: PBMCs. The sequence came from a man in his sixties with colorectal cancer. The CDR3, as DNA: TGTGCCATCAGTGCGGAAGGGGTTAATCAGCCCCAGCATTTT. Its translation: CAISAEGVNQPQHF.